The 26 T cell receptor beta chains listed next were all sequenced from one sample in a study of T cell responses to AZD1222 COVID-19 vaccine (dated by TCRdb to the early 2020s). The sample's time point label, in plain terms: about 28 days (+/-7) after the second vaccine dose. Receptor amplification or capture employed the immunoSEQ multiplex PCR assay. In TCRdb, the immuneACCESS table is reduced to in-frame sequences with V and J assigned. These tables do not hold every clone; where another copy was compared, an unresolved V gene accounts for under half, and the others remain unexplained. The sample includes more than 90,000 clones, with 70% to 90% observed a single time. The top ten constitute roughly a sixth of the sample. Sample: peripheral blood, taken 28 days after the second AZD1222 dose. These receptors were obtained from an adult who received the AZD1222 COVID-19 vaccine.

CDR3 amino acids: CASSRDINYGYTF. The CDR3 coding sequence is TGTGCCAGCAGCCGGGACATTAACTATGGCTACACCTTC. This chain links TRBV6-5 with TRBJ1-2; D possibly corresponds to TRBD1 (6 bases). Trimming stripped 6 bases from V and 1 base from J, with 9 bases between. Germline V lookup: CDR1 MNHEY, CDR2 SVGAGI. CDR3 length equals 13 residues.

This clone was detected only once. The CDR3 spells CASSLGQNTYGYTF. In DNA form, the CDR3 reads TGTGCCAGCAGCTTAGGGCAGAATACTTATGGCTACACCTTC. The V and J genes are TRBV7-9 and TRBJ1-2; D gene ambiguous. The CDR3 runs 14 residues. The V end was cut by 1 base, the J end by 5 bases, with 11 bases between. Germline V gene data show CDR1 as SEHNR and CDR2 as FQNEAQ (reference sequence).

As DNA, the CDR3 is TGTGCCAGCAGCCCCCGGGGGGAGCGGGGGCCCCAAGAGACCCAGTACTTC. It encodes CASSPRGERGPQETQYF. The chain combines TRBV7-3 with TRBJ2-5; 8 bases are shared with TRBD2. J lost 1 base, V lost 5 bases, and 12 bases had no gene match. This CDR3 has 17 amino acids. Germline CDR1 and CDR2: SGHTA and FQGTGA. Full variable domain (missing parts from reference TRBV7-3 and TRBJ2-5): GAGVSQTPSNKVTEKGKYVELRCDPISGHTALYWYRQSLGQGPEFLIYFQGTGAADDSGLPNDRFFAVRPEGSVSTLKIQRTERGDSAVYLCASSPRGERGPQETQYFGPGTRLLVL.

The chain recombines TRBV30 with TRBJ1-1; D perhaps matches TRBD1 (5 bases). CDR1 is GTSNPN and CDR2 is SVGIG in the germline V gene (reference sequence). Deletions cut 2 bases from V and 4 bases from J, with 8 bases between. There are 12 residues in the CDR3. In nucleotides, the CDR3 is TGTGCCTGGAGTCGAGGGACCACTGAAGCTTTCTTT. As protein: CAWSRGTTEAFF.

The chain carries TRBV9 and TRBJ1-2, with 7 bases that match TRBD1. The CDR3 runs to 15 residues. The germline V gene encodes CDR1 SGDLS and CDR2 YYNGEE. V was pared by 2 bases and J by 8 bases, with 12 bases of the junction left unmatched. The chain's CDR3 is CASSVYDRAYYGYTF. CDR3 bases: TGTGCCAGCAGCGTCTACGACAGGGCCTATTACGGCTACACCTTC.

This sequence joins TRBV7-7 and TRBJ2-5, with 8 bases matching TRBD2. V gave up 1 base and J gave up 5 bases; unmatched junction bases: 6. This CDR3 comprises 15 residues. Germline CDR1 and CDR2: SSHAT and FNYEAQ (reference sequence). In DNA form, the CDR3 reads TGTGCCAGCAGCTTAGGGGTAGCGGGGATGGAGACCCAGTACTTC. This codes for CASSLGVAGMETQYF. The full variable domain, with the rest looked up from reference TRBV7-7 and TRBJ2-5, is GAGVSQSPRYKVTKRGQDVTLRCDPISSHATLYWYQQALGQGPEFLTYFNYEAQPDKSGLPSDRFSAERPEGSISTLTIQRTEQRDSAMYRCASSLGVAGMETQYFGPGTRLLVL.

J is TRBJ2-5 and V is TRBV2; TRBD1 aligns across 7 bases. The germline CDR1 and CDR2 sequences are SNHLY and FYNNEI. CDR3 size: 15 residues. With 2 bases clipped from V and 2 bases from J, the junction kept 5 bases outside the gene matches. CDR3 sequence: CASSEPGTAQETQYF. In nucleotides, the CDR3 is TGTGCCAGCAGTGAACCGGGGACAGCACAAGAGACCCAGTACTTC.

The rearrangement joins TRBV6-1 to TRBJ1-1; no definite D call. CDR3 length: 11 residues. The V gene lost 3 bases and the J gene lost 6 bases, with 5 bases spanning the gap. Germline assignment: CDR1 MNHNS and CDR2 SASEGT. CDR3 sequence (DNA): TGTGCCAGCAGTGACGCCCCTGAAGCTTTCTTT. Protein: CASSDAPEAFF.

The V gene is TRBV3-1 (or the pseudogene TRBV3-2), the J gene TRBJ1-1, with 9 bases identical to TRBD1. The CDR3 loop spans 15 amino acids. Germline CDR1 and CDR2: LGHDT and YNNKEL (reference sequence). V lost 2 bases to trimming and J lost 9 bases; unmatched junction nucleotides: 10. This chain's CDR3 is CASSQFGGDRDQAFF. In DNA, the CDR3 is TGTGCCAGCAGCCAATTCGGTGGGGACAGGGATCAAGCTTTCTTT.

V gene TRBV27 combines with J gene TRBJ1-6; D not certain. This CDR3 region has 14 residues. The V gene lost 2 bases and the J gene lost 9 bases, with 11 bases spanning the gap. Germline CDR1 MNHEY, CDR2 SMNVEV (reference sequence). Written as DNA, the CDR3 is TGTGCCAGCAGTTTAAGCAGGCCGGCTTCACCCCTCCACTTT. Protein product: CASSLSRPASPLHF.

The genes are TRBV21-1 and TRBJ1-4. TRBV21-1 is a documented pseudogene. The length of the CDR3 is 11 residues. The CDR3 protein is CASSKRGGLFF. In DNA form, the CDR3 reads TGTGCCAGCAGCAAACGTGGGGGACTGTTTTTT.

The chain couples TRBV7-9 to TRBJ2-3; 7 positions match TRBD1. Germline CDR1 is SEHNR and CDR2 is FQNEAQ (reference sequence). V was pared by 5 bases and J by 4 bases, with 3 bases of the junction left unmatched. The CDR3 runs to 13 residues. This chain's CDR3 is CASSPTGADTQYF. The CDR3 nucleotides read TGTGCCAGCAGCCCTACAGGGGCAGATACGCAGTATTTT.

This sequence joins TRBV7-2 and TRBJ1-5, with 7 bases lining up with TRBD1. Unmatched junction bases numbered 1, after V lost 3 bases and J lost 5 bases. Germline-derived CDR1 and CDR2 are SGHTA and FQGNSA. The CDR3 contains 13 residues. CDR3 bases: TGTGCCAGCAGCTTCGACAGGGATCAGCCCCAGCATTTT. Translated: CASSFDRDQPQHF.

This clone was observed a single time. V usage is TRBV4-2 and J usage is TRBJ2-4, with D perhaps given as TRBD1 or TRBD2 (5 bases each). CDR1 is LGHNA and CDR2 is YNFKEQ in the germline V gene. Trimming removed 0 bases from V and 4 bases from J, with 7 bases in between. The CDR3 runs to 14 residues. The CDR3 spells CASSQDEGKNIQYF. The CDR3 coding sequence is TGTGCCAGCAGCCAAGATGAGGGGAAAAACATTCAGTACTTC.

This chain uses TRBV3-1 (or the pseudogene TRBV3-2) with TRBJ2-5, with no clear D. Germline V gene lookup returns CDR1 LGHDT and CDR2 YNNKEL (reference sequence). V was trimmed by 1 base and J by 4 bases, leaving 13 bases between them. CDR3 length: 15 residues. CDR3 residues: CASSQAPVSSETQYF. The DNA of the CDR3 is TGTGCCAGCAGCCAAGCCCCTGTGTCATCAGAGACCCAGTACTTC.

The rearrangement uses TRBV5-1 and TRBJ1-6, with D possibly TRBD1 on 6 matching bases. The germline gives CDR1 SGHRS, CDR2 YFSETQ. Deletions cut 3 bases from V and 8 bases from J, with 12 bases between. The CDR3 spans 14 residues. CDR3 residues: CASSYEGGDSPLHF. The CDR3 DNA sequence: TGCGCCAGCAGCTACGAGGGGGGGGATTCACCCCTCCACTTT.

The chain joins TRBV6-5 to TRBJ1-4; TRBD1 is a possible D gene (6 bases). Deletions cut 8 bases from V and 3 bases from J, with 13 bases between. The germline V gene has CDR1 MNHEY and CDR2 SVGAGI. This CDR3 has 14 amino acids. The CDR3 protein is CASLQTGSNEKLFF. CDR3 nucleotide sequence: TGTGCCAGCCTCCAGACAGGCTCTAATGAAAAACTGTTTTTT.

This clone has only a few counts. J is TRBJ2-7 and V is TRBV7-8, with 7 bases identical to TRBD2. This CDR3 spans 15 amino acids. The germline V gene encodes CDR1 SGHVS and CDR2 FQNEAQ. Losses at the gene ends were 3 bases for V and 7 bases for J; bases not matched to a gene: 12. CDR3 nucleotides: TGTGCCAGCAGCTTCGGGCCTAGCGGACGCCGGGAGCAGTACTTC. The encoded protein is CASSFGPSGRREQYF.

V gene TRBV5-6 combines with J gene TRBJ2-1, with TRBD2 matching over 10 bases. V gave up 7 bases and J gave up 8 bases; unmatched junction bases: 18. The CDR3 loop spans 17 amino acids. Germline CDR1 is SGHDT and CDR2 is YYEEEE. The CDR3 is CASELMGLARRGDEQFF. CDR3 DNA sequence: TGTGCCAGCGAATTAATGGGACTAGCGAGGAGAGGGGATGAGCAGTTCTTC. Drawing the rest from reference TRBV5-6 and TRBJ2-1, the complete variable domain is DAGVTQSPTHLIKTRGQQVTLRCSPKSGHDTVSWYQQALGQGPQFIFQYYEEEERQRGNFPDRFSGHQFPNYSSELNVNALLLGDSALYLCASELMGLARRGDEQFFGPGTRLTVL.

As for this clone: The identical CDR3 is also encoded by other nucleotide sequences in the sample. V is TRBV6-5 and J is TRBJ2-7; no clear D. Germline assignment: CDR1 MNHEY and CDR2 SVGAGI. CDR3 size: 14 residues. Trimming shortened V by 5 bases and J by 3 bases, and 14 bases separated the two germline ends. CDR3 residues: CASSQPVTGYEQYF. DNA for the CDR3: TGTGCCAGCAGTCAGCCTGTGACGGGCTACGAGCAGTACTTC.

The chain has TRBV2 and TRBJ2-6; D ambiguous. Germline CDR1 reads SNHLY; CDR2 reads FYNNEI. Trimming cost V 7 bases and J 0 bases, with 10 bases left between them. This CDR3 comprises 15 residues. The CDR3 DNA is TGTGCCAGCAAGCAGAGTCTCTCTGGGGCCAACGTCCTGACTTTC. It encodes CASKQSLSGANVLTF.

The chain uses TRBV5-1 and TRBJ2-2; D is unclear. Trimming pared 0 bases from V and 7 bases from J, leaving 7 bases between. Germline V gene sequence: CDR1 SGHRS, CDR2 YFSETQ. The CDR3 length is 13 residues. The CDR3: CASSLGIGGELFF. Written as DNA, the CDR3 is TGCGCCAGCAGCTTGGGTATTGGCGGGGAGCTGTTTTTT.

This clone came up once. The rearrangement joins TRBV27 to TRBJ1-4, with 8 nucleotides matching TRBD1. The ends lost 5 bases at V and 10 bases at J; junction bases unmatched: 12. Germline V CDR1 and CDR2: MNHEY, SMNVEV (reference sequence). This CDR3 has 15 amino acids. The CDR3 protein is CASSAYRDTGGKLFF. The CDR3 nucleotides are TGTGCCAGCAGTGCCTACCGGGACACAGGGGGAAAACTGTTTTTT.

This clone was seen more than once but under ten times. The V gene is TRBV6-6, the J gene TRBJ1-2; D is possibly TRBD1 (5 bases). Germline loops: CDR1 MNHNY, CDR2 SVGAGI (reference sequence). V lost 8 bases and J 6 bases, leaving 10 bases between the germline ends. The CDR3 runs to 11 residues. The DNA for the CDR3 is TGTGCCAGCTTGGGAGGGGATGGCTACACCTTC. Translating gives CASLGGDGYTF.

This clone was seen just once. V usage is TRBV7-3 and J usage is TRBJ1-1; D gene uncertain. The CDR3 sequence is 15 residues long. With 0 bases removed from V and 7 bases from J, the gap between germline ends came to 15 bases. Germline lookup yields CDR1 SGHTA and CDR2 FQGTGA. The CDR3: CASSLTPGRDDEAFF. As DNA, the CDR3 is TGTGCCAGCAGCTTAACCCCCGGGCGGGATGATGAAGCTTTCTTT.

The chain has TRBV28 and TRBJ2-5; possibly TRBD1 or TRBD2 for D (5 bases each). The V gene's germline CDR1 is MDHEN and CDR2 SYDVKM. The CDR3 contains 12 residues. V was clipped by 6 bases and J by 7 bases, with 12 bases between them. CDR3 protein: CASSRDGGTQYF. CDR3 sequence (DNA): TGTGCCAGCAGCAGGGACGGTGGGACCCAGTACTTC.